This T cell receptor (beta chain) comes out of a study of blood T cells in healthy people across ages. The germline V and J ends were trimmed by 7 bases and 4 bases, with 10 bases remaining between them. From germline, CDR1 is SQVTM and CDR2 ANQGSEA. This CDR3 is 11 amino acids long. A second roughly 6 to 12 cycle PCR used barcoded and J-beta primers. TCRdb reanalysed the 5' RACE reads using MiXCR and keeps one entry per CDR3 protein. The data hold around 940,000 distinct CDR3 sequences, with just over 50% observed a single time. The origin of this receptor is a woman aged 60-75 years in good health. This chain uses TRBV29-1 with TRBJ1-2; the D is unclear. Sequencing used blood. The CDR3 sequence: CSARVAYGYTF. The CDR3 bases are TGCAGCGCGAGGGTTGCCTATGGCTACACCTTC.